Listed below are T cell receptor beta chains from one sample, sequenced in a study of shared clonotypes between healthy human individuals. Measured with immunoSEQ multiplex PCR; TCRdb has only the in-frame clones, and not every one. The data contain hundreds of thousands of clones, about 96% of them singletons. Sequenced input: naive CD8+ T cells sorted from blood. The origin of the receptors is a young woman in good health. CDR3s include the opening cysteine and the closing phenylalanine or tryptophan. Fields, in order: J gene, clone size, V gene, D gene, CDR3 DNA, CDR3 protein. A D gene is named only where the DNA matches it firmly. Clone size is stated in some rows and not others, as once, few, many or a class when expanded.

>TRBJ2-7|NA|TRBV29-1|NA
TGCAGCGTGAATCTGGGGGAGAGGCTCTACGAGCAGTACTTC
CSVNLGERLYEQYF
>TRBJ1-5|NA|TRBV10-3|TRBD1
TGTGCCATCAGGATCCGGACAGGAGATAACCAGCCCCAGCATTTT
CAIRIRTGDNQPQHF
>TRBJ2-5|NA|TRBV5-4|TRBD2
TGTGCCAGCAGCTTGGGCGGGAGGGCCTCAGAGACCCAGTACTTC
CASSLGGRASETQYF
>TRBJ2-3|NA|TRBV5-6|NA
TGTGCCAGCAGCGCTAAGACAAGAACTAGCACAGATACGCAGTATTTT
CASSAKTRTSTDTQYF
>TRBJ2-5|NA|TRBV28|NA
TGTGCCAGCAGTCCTTTCCAGGGAGGAGGGTACCAAGAGACCCAGTACTTC
CASSPFQGGGYQETQYF
>TRBJ2-1|NA|TRBV4-2|TRBD2
TGTGCCAGCAGCCAAGAGGCGGGAGGGTACAATGAGCAGTTCTTC
CASSQEAGGYNEQFF
>TRBJ2-1|NA|TRBV27|TRBD2
TGTGCCACGCGGGGCCCGGGACTAGCGTACAATGAGCAGTTCTTC
CATRGPGLAYNEQFF
>TRBJ1-1|NA|TRBV9|NA
TGTGCCAGCAGCGTAGACGGCAGAATGAACACTGAAGCTTTCTTT
CASSVDGRMNTEAFF
>TRBJ2-2|NA|TRBV2|NA
TGTGCCAGCAGTCTATCCGGAATGGGGGCCGGGGAGCTGTTTTTT
CASSLSGMGAGELFF
>TRBJ2-2|NA|TRBV19|NA
TGTGCCAGTAGTATTGGGAGCGGAGGGAACACCGGGGAGCTGTTTTTT
CASSIGSGGNTGELFF
>TRBJ2-1|NA|TRBV27|NA
TGTGCCAGCAGTACGGACAATGAGCAGTTCTTC
CASSTDNEQFF
>TRBJ1-5|NA|TRBV28|TRBD1
TGTGCCAGCAGTTTGGGGACAGCCAAGTGGCCCCAGCATTTT
CASSLGTAKWPQHF
>TRBJ1-1|NA|TRBV19|NA
TGTGCCAGTAGTATAGCCCGCGAACAGCTGAACACTGAAGCTTTCTTT
CASSIAREQLNTEAFF
>TRBJ2-7|NA|TRBV6-1|NA
TGTGCCAGCAGTGAAGCCCGACTTAACCCTGCCTACGAGCAGTACTTC
CASSEARLNPAYEQYF
>TRBJ2-5|once|TRBV28|NA
TGTGCCAGCAGCTACCTTGAGAAAGAGACCCAGTACTTC
CASSYLEKETQYF
>TRBJ2-7|NA|TRBV19|TRBD1
TGTGCCAGTAAGGGGGCCAACTACGAGCAGTACTTC
CASKGANYEQYF
>TRBJ1-1|NA|TRBV7-9|NA
TGTGCCAGCAGCTTAGCGCTTCAAACAGGGCGGGGCACTGAAGCTTTCTTT
CASSLALQTGRGTEAFF
>TRBJ2-7|NA|TRBV2|TRBD1
TGTGCCAGCAATAGACCGGGACAGGGGGTCCACGAGCAGTACTTC
CASNRPGQGVHEQYF
>TRBJ2-7|NA|TRBV19|NA
TGTGCCAGTAGTAGCGGGCCCAGCTACGAGCAGTACTTC
CASSSGPSYEQYF
>TRBJ2-4|NA|TRBV4-1|NA
TGCGCCAGCAGCCAAGATAAGGGGCAGGGAGGCAAAAACATTCAGTACTTC
CASSQDKGQGGKNIQYF
>TRBJ2-2|NA|TRBV7-2|TRBD2
TGTGCCAGCACTGAGACCCGGGAGGACACCGGGGAGCTGTTTTTT
CASTETREDTGELFF
>TRBJ2-2|NA|TRBV25-1|NA
TGTGCCAGCAGTGAATCCTGGGGGGCCGGGGAGCTGTTTTTT
CASSESWGAGELFF
>TRBJ2-7|NA|TRBV28|NA
TGTGCCAGCAGTTCCTCATCCTACGAGCAGTACTTC
CASSSSSYEQYF
>TRBJ2-3|NA|TRBV27|TRBD2
TGTGCCAGCAGTTTAAATTCCATCCTTCAGGGCGGGAGGGCCGGTAGCACAGATACGCAGTATTTT
CASSLNSILQGGRAGSTDTQYF